This T cell receptor beta chain came from a study of graft-versus-host responses after intestinal transplantation. Study background: Recipients got multivisceral, liver-intestinal, or isolated intestinal transplants. Anti-thymocyte globulin induction was given to all recipients, followed by tacrolimus and steroids for two to four years. General observations from the study: Recipient marrow showed GvH clones, some seen first in ileum or blood.

Profiling relied on immunoSEQ multiplex PCR, and the TCRdb table lists in-frame clones only, not all of them. The sample has fewer than 150,000 clones, around nine tenths seen once. V was clipped by 7 bases and J by 4 bases, with 10 bases between them. The CDR3 is made up of 12 amino acids. CDR1 SEHNR and CDR2 FQNEAQ come from the germline V gene (reference sequence). Worth noting for this clone: Its cognate antigen is unknown.

The V call is TRBV7-9, the J call TRBJ2-5; tentatively, D is TRBD1 (5 bases). This sequence was found in a human donor who received an intestinal transplant. This sample comprised unstimulated CD4+ T cells sorted from spleen or lymph node cells, obtained before intestinal transplant. CDR3 region: CASTTQGETQYF. The CDR3 DNA follows: TGTGCCAGCACAACCCAGGGAGAGACCCAGTACTTC.